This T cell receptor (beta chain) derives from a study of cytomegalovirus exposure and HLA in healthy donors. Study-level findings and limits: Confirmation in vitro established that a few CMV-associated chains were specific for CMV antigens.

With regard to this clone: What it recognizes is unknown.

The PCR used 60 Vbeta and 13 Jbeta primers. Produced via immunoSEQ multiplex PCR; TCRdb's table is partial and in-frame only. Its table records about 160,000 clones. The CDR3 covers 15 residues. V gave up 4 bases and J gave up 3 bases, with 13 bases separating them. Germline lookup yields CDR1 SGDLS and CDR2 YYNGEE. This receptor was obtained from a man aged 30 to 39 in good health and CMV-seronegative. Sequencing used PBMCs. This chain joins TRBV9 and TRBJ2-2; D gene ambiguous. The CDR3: CASSPFSADTGELFF. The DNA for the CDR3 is TGTGCCAGCAGCCCCTTTTCGGCGGACACCGGGGAGCTGTTTTTT.